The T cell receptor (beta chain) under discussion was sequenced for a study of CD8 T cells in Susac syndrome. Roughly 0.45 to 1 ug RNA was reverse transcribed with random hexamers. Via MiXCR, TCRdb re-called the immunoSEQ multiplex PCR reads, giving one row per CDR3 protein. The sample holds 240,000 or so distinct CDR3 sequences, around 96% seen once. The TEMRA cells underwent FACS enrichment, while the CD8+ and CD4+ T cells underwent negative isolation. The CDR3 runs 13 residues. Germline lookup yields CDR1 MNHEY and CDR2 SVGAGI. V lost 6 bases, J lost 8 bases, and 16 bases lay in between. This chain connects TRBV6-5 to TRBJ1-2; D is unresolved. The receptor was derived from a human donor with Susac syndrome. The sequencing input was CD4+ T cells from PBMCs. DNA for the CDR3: TGTGCCAGCAGACGGACCGAAAGCGACGGCTACACCTTC. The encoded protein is CASRRTESDGYTF.